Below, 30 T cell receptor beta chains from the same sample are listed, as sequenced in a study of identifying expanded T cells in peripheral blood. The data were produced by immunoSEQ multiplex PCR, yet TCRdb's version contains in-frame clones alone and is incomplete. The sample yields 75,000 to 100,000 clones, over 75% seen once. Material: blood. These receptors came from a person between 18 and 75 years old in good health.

The CDR3 reads CASSLAEKPTDTQYF. The CDR3 DNA sequence: TGCGCCAGCAGCTTGGCCGAAAAACCCACAGATACGCAGTATTTT. The genes are TRBV5-1 and TRBJ2-3; D is unresolved. The germline V gene encodes CDR1 SGHRS and CDR2 YFSETQ. The CDR3 runs to 15 residues. Trimming removed 0 bases at V and 2 bases at J, with 10 bases between. Complete variable domain (other parts from reference TRBV5-1 and TRBJ2-3): KAGVTQTPRYLIKTRGQQVTLSCSPISGHRSVSWYQQTPGQGLQFLFEYFSETQRNKGNFPGRFSGRQFSNSRSEMNVSTLELGDSALYLCASSLAEKPTDTQYFGPGTRLTVL.

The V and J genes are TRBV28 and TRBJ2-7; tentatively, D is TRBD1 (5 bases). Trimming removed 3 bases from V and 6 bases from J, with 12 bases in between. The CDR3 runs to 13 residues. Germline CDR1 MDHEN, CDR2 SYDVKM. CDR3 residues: CASSLPSRGEQYF. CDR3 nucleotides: TGTGCCAGCAGTTTGCCGTCTAGGGGCGAGCAGTACTTC.

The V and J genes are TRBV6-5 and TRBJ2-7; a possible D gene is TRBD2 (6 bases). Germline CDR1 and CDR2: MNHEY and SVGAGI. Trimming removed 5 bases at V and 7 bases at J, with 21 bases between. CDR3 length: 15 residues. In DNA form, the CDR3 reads TGTGCCAGCAGTCCCCCTCTCGGGGGTAGGGGAGAGCAGTACTTC. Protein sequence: CASSPPLGGRGEQYF.

The CDR3: CASSLTPPGTQYF. CDR3 in DNA: TGTGCCAGCAGCTTAACTCCCCCCGGGACCCAGTACTTC. The chain recombines TRBV7-2 with TRBJ2-5; D is unresolved. CDR3 size: 13 residues. The V gene lost 2 bases and the J gene lost 7 bases, with 11 bases spanning the gap. Looked up from germline, CDR1 is SGHTA and CDR2 is FQGNSA.

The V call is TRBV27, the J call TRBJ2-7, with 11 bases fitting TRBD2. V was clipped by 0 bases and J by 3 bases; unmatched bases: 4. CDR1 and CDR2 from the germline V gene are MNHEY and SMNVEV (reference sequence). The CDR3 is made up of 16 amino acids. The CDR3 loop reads CASSLSRLAGNYEQYF. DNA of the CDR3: TGTGCCAGCAGTTTATCACGACTAGCGGGAAACTACGAGCAGTACTTC.

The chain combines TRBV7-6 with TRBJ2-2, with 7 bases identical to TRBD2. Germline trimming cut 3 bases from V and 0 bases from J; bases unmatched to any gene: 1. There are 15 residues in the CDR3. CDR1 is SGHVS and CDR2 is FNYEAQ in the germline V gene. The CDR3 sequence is CASSLSGTNTGELFF. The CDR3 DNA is TGTGCCAGCAGCTTGAGCGGGACGAACACCGGGGAGCTGTTTTTT. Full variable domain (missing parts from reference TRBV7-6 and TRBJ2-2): GAGVSQSPRYKVTKRGQDVALRCDPISGHVSLYWYRQALGQGPEFLTYFNYEAQQDKSGLPNDRFSAERPEGSISTLTIQRTEQRDSAMYRCASSLSGTNTGELFFGEGSRLTVL.

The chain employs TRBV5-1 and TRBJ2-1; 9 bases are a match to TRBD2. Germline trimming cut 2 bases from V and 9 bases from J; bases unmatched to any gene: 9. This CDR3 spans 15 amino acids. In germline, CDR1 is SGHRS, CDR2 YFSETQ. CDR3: CASSLRAGGQSEQFF. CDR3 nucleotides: TGCGCCAGCAGCTTACGGGCGGGGGGGCAAAGTGAGCAGTTCTTC.

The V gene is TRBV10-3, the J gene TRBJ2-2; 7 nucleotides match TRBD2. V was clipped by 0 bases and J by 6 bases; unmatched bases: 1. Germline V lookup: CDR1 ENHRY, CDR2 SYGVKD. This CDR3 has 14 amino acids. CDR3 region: CAISESSGAGELFF. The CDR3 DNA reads TGTGCCATCAGTGAGTCGAGCGGGGCCGGGGAGCTGTTTTTT.

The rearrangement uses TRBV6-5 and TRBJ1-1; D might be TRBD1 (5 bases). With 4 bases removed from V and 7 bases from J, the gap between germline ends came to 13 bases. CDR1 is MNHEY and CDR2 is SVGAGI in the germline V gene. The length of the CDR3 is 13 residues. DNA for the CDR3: TGTGCCAGCAGTTCCCGGGGGGAGGGTGAAGCTTTCTTT. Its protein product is CASSSRGEGEAFF.

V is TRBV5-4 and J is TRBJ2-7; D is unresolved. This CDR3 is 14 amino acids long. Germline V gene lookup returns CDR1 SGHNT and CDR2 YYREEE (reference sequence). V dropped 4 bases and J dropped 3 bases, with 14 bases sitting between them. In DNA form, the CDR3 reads TGTGCCAGCAGCCCTCAGACGGAACGCTACGAGCAGTACTTC. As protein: CASSPQTERYEQYF.

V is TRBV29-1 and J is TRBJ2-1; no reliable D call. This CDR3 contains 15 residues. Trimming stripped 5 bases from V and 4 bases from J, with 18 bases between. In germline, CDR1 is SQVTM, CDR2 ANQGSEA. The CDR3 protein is CSVPQSLKYYNEQFF. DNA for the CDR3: TGCAGCGTTCCTCAATCCTTGAAATATTACAATGAGCAGTTCTTC.

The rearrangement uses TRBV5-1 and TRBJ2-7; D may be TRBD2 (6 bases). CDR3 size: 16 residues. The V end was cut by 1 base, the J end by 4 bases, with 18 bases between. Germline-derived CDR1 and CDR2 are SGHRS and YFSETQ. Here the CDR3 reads CASSLIAGPPPYEQYF. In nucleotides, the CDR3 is TGCGCCAGCAGCTTGATTGCGGGGCCCCCCCCATACGAGCAGTACTTC.

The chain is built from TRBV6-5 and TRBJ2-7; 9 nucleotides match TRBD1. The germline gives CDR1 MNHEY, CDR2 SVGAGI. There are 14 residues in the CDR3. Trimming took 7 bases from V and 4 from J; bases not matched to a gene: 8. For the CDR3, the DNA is TGTGCCAGCACAGACAGGGGGTACTATTACGAGCAGTACTTC. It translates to CASTDRGYYYEQYF.

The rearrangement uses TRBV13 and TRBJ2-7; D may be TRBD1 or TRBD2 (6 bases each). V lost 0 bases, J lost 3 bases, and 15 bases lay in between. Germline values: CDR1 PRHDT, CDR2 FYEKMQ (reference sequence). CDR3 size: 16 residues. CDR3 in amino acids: CASSLGGGLADYEQYF. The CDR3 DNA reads TGTGCCAGCAGCTTAGGGGGGGGCCTAGCCGACTACGAGCAGTACTTC.

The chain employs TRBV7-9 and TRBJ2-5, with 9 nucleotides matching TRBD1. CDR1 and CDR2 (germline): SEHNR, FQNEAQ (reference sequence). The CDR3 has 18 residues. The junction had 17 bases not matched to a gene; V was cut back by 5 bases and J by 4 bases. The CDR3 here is CASSPEVGQGGSAETQYF. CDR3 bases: TGTGCCAGCAGCCCAGAGGTGGGACAGGGAGGGTCTGCAGAGACCCAGTACTTC.

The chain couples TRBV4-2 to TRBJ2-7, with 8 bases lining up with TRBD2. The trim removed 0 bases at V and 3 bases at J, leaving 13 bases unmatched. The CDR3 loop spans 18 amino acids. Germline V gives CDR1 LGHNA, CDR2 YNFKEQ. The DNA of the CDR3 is TGTGCCAGCAGCCAAGATCTAAGCCGGGGGGGCCTTTTCTACGAGCAGTACTTC. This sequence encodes CASSQDLSRGGLFYEQYF.

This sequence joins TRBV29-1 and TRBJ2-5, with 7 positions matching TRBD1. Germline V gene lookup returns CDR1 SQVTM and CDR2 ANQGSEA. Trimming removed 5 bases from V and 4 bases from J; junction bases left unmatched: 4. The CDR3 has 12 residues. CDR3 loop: CSVITGVETQYF. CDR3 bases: TGCAGCGTTATCACAGGGGTAGAGACCCAGTACTTC.

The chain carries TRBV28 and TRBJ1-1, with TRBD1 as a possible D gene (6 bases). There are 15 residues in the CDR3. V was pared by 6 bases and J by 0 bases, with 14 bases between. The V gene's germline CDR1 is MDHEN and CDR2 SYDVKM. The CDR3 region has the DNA TGTGCCAGCAGCCCACAGAGGGGGATGAACACTGAAGCTTTCTTT. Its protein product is CASSPQRGMNTEAFF.

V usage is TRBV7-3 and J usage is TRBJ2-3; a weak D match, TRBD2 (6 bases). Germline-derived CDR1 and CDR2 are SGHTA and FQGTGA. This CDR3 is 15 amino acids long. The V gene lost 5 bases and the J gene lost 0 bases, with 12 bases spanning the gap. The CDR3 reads CASSRSSGSTDTQYF. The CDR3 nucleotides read TGTGCCAGCAGCCGATCCAGCGGGAGCACAGATACGCAGTATTTT.

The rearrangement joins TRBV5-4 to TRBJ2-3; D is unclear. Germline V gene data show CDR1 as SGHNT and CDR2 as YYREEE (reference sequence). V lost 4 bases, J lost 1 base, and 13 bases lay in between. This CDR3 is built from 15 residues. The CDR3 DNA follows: TGTGCCAGCAGCAAGAACATGCAGGGCACAGATACGCAGTATTTT. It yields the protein CASSKNMQGTDTQYF.

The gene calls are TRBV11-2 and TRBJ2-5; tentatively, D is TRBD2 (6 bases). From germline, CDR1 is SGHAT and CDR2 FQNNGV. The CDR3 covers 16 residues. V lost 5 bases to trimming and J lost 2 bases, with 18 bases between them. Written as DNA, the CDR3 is TGTGCCAGCAGCCTGAGGAGGAGTGCGGGACAAGAGACCCAGTACTTC. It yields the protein CASSLRRSAGQETQYF.

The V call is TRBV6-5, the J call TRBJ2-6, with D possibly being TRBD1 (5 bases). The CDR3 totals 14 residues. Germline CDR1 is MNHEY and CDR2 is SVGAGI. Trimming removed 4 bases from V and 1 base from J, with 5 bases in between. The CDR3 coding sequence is TGTGCCAGCAGTTCAGGGTCTGGGGCCAACGTCCTGACTTTC. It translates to CASSSGSGANVLTF.

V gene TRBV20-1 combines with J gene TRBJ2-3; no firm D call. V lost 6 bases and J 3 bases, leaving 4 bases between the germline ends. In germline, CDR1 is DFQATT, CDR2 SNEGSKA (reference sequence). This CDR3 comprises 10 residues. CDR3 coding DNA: TGCAGTGCCGGGACAGATACGCAGTATTTT. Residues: CSAGTDTQYF.

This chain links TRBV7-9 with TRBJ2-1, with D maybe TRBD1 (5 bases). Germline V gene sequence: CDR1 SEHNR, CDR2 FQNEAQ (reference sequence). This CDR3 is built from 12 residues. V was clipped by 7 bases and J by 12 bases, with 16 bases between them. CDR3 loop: CASTPQDKVQFF. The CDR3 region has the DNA TGTGCCAGCACCCCCCAGGACAAGGTGCAGTTCTTC.

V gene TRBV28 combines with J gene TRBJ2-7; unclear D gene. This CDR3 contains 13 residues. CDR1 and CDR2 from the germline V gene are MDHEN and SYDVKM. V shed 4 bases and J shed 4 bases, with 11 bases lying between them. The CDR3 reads CASSSRPSYEQYF. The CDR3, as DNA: TGTGCCAGCAGTTCCCGCCCCAGTTACGAGCAGTACTTC.

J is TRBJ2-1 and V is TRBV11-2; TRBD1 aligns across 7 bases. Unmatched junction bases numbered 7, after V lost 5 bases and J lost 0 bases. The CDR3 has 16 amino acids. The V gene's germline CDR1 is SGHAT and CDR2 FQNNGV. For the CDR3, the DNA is TGTGCCAGCAGCCCAAGGACAGGAGGCTCCTACAATGAGCAGTTCTTC. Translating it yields CASSPRTGGSYNEQFF.

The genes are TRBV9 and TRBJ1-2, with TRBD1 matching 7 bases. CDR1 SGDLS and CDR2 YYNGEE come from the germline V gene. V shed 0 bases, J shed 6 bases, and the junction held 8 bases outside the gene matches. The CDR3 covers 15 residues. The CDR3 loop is CASSVARTGIDGYTF. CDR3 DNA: TGTGCCAGCAGCGTAGCCCGGACAGGAATCGATGGCTACACCTTC.

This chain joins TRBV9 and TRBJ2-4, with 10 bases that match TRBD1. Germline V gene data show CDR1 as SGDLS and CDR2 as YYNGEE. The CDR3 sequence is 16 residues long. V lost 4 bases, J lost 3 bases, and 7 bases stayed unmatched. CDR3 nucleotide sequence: TGTGCCAGCAGCTCTACCGGGACAGGGGACAAAAACATTCAGTACTTC. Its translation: CASSSTGTGDKNIQYF.

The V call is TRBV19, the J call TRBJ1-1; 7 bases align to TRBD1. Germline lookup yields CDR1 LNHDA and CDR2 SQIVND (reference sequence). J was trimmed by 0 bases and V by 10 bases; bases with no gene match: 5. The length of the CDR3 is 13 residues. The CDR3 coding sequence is TGTGCCACTAACAGGGGACTGAACACTGAAGCTTTCTTT. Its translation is CATNRGLNTEAFF.

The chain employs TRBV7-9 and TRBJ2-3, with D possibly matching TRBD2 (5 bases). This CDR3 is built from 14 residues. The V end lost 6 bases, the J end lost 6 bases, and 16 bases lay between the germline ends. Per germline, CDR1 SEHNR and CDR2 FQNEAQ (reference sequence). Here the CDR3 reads CASRPAGGLDTQYF. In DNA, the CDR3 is TGTGCCAGCAGGCCTGCGGGCGGCTTGGATACGCAGTATTTT.